A single sample gave rise to the 17 T cell receptor beta chains below, sequenced in a study of T-cell reconstitution after alpha-beta-depleted transplantation in children. Researchers prepared the TCRbeta library using unique molecular identifiers, the study reports. One entry per CDR3 protein, called by TCRdb with MiXCR from the PCR reads. The sample consists of approximately 350,000 distinct CDR3 sequences, 15% to 20% of them appearing once. The material sequenced was PBMCs, mostly from graft donor cells, taken 360 days after TCRalphabeta/CD19-depleted stem cell transplant. These receptors all come from a male patient under 10 years old who had a stem cell transplant for acute lymphoblastic leukemia, so the T cells may come from the graft donor.

This clonotype was counted between two and nine times. V and J are TRBV9 and TRBJ2-2, with 8 bases matching TRBD2. Trimming at V came to 0 bases and at J to 4 bases, leaving 17 bases not matched to a gene. CDR3 length: 20 amino acids. Per germline, CDR1 SGDLS and CDR2 YYNGEE. The DNA of the CDR3 is TGTGCCAGCAGCGTAGTCCTCCCACGGGGGGGTCAGCGGTGCACCGGGGAGCTGTTTTTT. Translation: CASSVVLPRGGQRCTGELFF.

The V call is TRBV2, the J call TRBJ1-5; D is uncertain. The ends were cut back, 7 bases at V and 5 bases at J, with 12 bases in the middle. CDR1 is SNHLY, CDR2 FYNNEI, per germline. The CDR3 contains 13 residues. CDR3 DNA: TGTGCCAGCACTAAGGATCTTGATCAGCCCCAGCATTTT. Translating gives CASTKDLDQPQHF.

This chain links TRBV20-1 with TRBJ2-7; TRBD1 is a possible D gene (7 bases). The germline V gene has CDR1 DFQATT and CDR2 SNEGSKA (reference sequence). The V gene lost 0 bases and the J gene lost 0 bases, with 12 bases spanning the gap. There are 15 residues in the CDR3. This CDR3 reads CSARDGGTASYEQYF. The CDR3 coding sequence is TGCAGTGCTAGAGATGGAGGGACAGCCTCCTACGAGCAGTACTTC.

This clonotype has more than one count but fewer than ten. The chain employs TRBV5-1 and TRBJ2-5; a weak D match, TRBD2 (7 bases). V shed 7 bases and J shed 5 bases, with 21 bases lying between them. Germline V gene data show CDR1 as SGHRS and CDR2 as YFSETQ. CDR3 length: 15 amino acids. The CDR3 loop is CASRPGGGREETQYF. The DNA of the CDR3 is TGCGCCAGCCGACCGGGGGGCGGGAGAGAGGAGACCCAGTACTTC.

This rearrangement joins TRBV27 to TRBJ2-1; no reliable D call. V lost 3 bases and J 9 bases, leaving 18 bases between the germline ends. The CDR3 totals 15 residues. CDR1 and CDR2 from the germline V gene are MNHEY and SMNVEV (reference sequence). CDR3: CASSFGRHSRGEQFF. Written as DNA, the CDR3 is TGTGCCAGCAGTTTCGGCCGACACAGCCGAGGTGAGCAGTTCTTC.

This chain joins TRBV10-3 and TRBJ2-1, with D uncertain. The V end was cut by 1 base, the J end by 2 bases, with 9 bases between. Germline V lookup: CDR1 ENHRY, CDR2 SYGVKD. The CDR3 spans 15 residues. The CDR3 is CAISELLLPYNEQFF. Written as DNA, the CDR3 is TGTGCCATCAGTGAGTTACTACTGCCCTACAATGAGCAGTTCTTC.

The V gene is TRBV12-3 or TRBV12-4, the J gene TRBJ2-1; 8 bases line up with TRBD2. The J segment lost 4 bases and the V segment lost 3 bases, leaving 8 bases of the junction unmatched. This CDR3 is built from 16 residues. The CDR3 coding sequence is TGTGCCAGCAGTTTCGGAGCGGGAGTAGGGTACAATGAGCAGTTCTTC. Translated: CASSFGAGVGYNEQFF.

The CDR3 sequence is CASSQGHRVDTQYF. In DNA, the CDR3 is TGTGCCAGCAGCCAAGGGCATAGGGTAGATACGCAGTATTTT. The chain uses TRBV4-2 and TRBJ2-3; no clear D. The CDR3 is 14 amino acids. V was pared by 1 base and J by 5 bases, with 10 bases between. Per germline, CDR1 LGHNA and CDR2 YNFKEQ.

This sequence joins TRBV7-9 and TRBJ2-7, with 14 bases aligning to TRBD2. Trimming removed 4 bases from V and 2 bases from J; junction bases left unmatched: 4. This CDR3 contains 16 residues. Germline loops: CDR1 SEHNR, CDR2 FQNEAQ (reference sequence). CDR3 in amino acids: CASSSGLAGGTYEQYF. The CDR3 region has the DNA TGTGCCAGCAGCTCCGGACTAGCGGGAGGTACCTACGAGCAGTACTTC.

This clonotype was detected only a few times. V usage is TRBV18 and J usage is TRBJ2-1; D gene unclear. V was shortened by 3 bases and J by 1 base, with 7 bases between the two germline ends. The germline V gene has CDR1 KGHSH and CDR2 LQKENI. The CDR3 length is 14 residues. CDR3 region: CASSPDPSYNEQFF. The CDR3 DNA reads as TGTGCCAGCTCACCGGACCCTTCCTACAATGAGCAGTTCTTC.

This clonotype came up a few times. This chain connects TRBV5-6 to TRBJ1-5, with D unclear. The CDR3 is 15 amino acids. V lost 0 bases, J lost 3 bases, and 10 bases lay in between. CDR1 and CDR2 from the germline V gene are SGHDT and YYEEEE. The CDR3 bases are TGTGCCAGCAGCTTGGCCGGAGGGTCCAATCAGCCCCAGCATTTT. The encoded protein is CASSLAGGSNQPQHF.

This clonotype turned up a few times. The gene calls are TRBV20-1 and TRBJ2-1, with TRBD2 matching 10 bases. The CDR3 totals 15 residues. In germline, CDR1 is DFQATT, CDR2 SNEGSKA (reference sequence). V dropped 1 base and J dropped 6; count of bases not matched to a gene: 6. CDR3 region: CSARVASGSPNEQFF. The CDR3 DNA follows: TGCAGTGCTAGAGTTGCTAGCGGGAGTCCCAATGAGCAGTTCTTC.

This clonotype was counted between two and nine times. The CDR3 nucleotides are TGTGCCAGCAGTTTAGCGACACGTACTAGCGGGAGGCCCACAGATACGCAGTATTTT. Translated, it gives CASSLATRTSGRPTDTQYF. The rearrangement links TRBV12-3 or TRBV12-4 to TRBJ2-3; 12 nucleotides align to TRBD2. The V and J ends lost 0 bases and 2 bases, in that order; junction bases with no gene match: 9. There are 19 residues in the CDR3.

The chain recombines TRBV7-9 with TRBJ2-4; the match to TRBD2 covers 10 bases. The CDR3 contains 13 residues. Per the germline V gene, CDR1 is SEHNR and CDR2 is FQNEAQ (reference sequence). J was trimmed by 8 bases and V by 5 bases; bases with no gene match: 3. CDR3 sequence reads: CASSPSGSDIQYF. CDR3 coding DNA: TGTGCCAGCAGCCCTAGCGGGAGCGACATTCAGTACTTC.

The J gene is TRBJ2-1, the V gene TRBV5-4, with 8 positions matching TRBD2. Per the germline V gene, CDR1 is SGHNT and CDR2 is YYREEE (reference sequence). The CDR3 totals 22 residues. The junction had 28 bases not matched to a gene; V was cut back by 4 bases and J by 4 bases. The CDR3 coding sequence is TGTGCCAGCAGCGTGGTGACATACGGGACTAGTGAAGGGATGCGTATTTACAATGAGCAGTTCTTC. It encodes CASSVVTYGTSEGMRIYNEQFF.

This clonotype was observed many times. V gene TRBV5-1 combines with J gene TRBJ2-2, with TRBD1 matching over 9 bases. V was clipped by 4 bases and J by 5 bases; unmatched bases: 9. The CDR3 is 16 amino acids. CDR1 is SGHRS and CDR2 is YFSETQ in the germline V gene. In DNA form, the CDR3 reads TGCGCCAGCAGCCCTCCGAGACAGGGGGGTACCGGGGAGCTGTTTTTT. Its protein product is CASSPPRQGGTGELFF.

Ten or more counts support this clonotype. The chain employs TRBV12-3 or TRBV12-4 and TRBJ2-2; the D is unclear. This CDR3 has 12 residues. V was clipped by 5 bases and J by 5 bases, with 6 bases between them. The CDR3 DNA is TGTGCCAGCAGTACCGGGACCGGGGAGCTGTTTTTT. Translated, it gives CASSTGTGELFF.